Following are 14 T cell receptor beta chains from one sample sequenced in a study of beta chain features in type 1 diabetes. Study results and limitations: A moderate, significant TCRB CDR3 shortening appeared in type 1 diabetes across four CD4+ subsets.

Expressed TCRB transcripts were sequenced because the isolated RNA had all been reverse transcribed beforehand. Profiled with immunoSEQ multiplex PCR; TCRdb holds only in-frame clones, not every one. The sample has 550,000 to 850,000 clones, 10% to 15% seen once. These receptors lack a known antigen. Specimen: naive CD4+ T cells from blood. Source of these receptors: a man between 18 and 35 years old with type 1 diabetes.

The sample holds a few counts of this clone. The V gene is TRBV15, the J gene TRBJ2-3; 7 bases map to TRBD1. The CDR3 covers 15 residues. J gave up 2 bases and V 3 bases, and 5 bases lay outside the gene matches. Per germline, CDR1 LNHNV and CDR2 YYDKDF (reference sequence). CDR3 sequence reads: CATSRKGAPTDTQYF. DNA for the CDR3: TGTGCCACCAGCAGGAAGGGGGCCCCCACAGATACGCAGTATTTT.

The CDR3 spells CAISTTGANTGELFF. As DNA, the CDR3 is TGTGCCATCAGTACAACAGGGGCTAACACCGGGGAGCTGTTTTTT. This chain links TRBV10-3 with TRBJ2-2, with TRBD1 matching over 7 bases. J lost 2 bases, V lost 5 bases, and 5 bases had no gene match. Germline CDR1 ENHRY, CDR2 SYGVKD. The CDR3 loop spans 15 amino acids.

The J gene is TRBJ1-4, the V gene TRBV5-1; 7 bases line up with TRBD1. The length of the CDR3 is 15 residues. Per germline, CDR1 SGHRS and CDR2 YFSETQ. Trimming removed 4 bases from V and 0 bases from J; junction bases left unmatched: 3. The CDR3 is CASSPTGATNEKLFF. The CDR3 nucleotides read TGCGCCAGCAGCCCTACAGGGGCAACTAATGAAAAACTGTTTTTT.

This clone was seen a handful of times. The gene calls are TRBV30 and TRBJ2-1; no firm D call. V was trimmed by 0 bases and J by 9 bases, leaving 6 bases between them. CDR1 and CDR2 (germline): GTSNPN, SVGIG (reference sequence). The CDR3 consists of 11 residues. The CDR3 DNA reads TGTGCCTGGAGTGTTCAACCTGAGCAGTTCTTC. Amino acids: CAWSVQPEQFF.

The chain has TRBV30 and TRBJ1-5; tentative D call: TRBD1 (5 bases). The CDR3 spans 15 residues. Germline lookup yields CDR1 GTSNPN and CDR2 SVGIG (reference sequence). Trimming took 4 bases from V and 0 from J, leaving 13 bases between them. The CDR3: CAWTRGGNSNQPQHF. CDR3 nucleotides: TGTGCCTGGACCCGGGGCGGAAATAGCAATCAGCCCCAGCATTTT.

The CDR3 region is CASSAAGPQETQYF. The CDR3 DNA reads as TGTGCCAGCAGCGCCGCGGGACCTCAAGAGACCCAGTACTTC. V gene TRBV7-8 combines with J gene TRBJ2-5, with D possibly matching TRBD2 (6 bases). With 5 bases removed from V and 2 bases from J, the gap between germline ends came to 12 bases. The CDR3 length is 14 residues. Germline CDR1 is SGHVS and CDR2 is FQNEAQ.

On this clone itself: This same CDR3 is encoded by further DNA sequences in the sample. The J gene is TRBJ2-5, the V gene TRBV9; D unclear. This CDR3 has 13 amino acids. Trimming removed 2 bases at V and 5 bases at J, with 10 bases between. Germline V gives CDR1 SGDLS, CDR2 YYNGEE. CDR3 residues: CASSVGVVETQYF. The CDR3 nucleotides are TGTGCCAGCAGCGTTGGGGTTGTGGAGACCCAGTACTTC.

In this sample, this clone turned up a few times. The junction departs from germline at one end; a sequencing error may be responsible. This chain joins TRBV25-1 and TRBJ2-5, with 12 nucleotides matching TRBD2. This CDR3 is 17 amino acids long. CDR1 is MGHDK, CDR2 SYGVNS, per germline. CDR3 region: CARSDQTSGGPGETQYF. The CDR3 nucleotides are TGTGCCCGCAGTGACCAGACTAGCGGGGGCCCGGGGGAGACCCAGTACTTC.

As concerns this clone: Other nucleotide sequences in the sample specify the same CDR3. The chain carries TRBV14 and TRBJ1-5; D uncertain. The ends were cut back, 6 bases at V and 1 base at J, with 4 bases in the middle. CDR1 is SGHDN and CDR2 is FVKESK in the germline V gene. CDR3 size: 12 residues. The CDR3 loop is CASSRSNQPQHF. Here the CDR3 DNA reads TGTGCCAGCAGTCGAAGCAATCAGCCCCAGCATTTT. Complete variable domain (other parts from reference TRBV14 and TRBJ1-5): EAGVTQFPSHSVIEKGQTVTLRCDPISGHDNLYWYRRVMGKEIKFLLHFVKESKQDESGMPNNRFLAERTGGTYSTLKVQPAELEDSGVYFCASSRSNQPQHFGDGTRLSIL.

Note on this clone: A read error may account for a junction end that differs from germline. The chain uses TRBV11-2 and TRBJ1-6, with TRBD1 identical over 10 bases. This CDR3 spans 16 amino acids. The germline V gene encodes CDR1 SGHAT and CDR2 FQNNGV. The CDR3 bases are TGTGCCAACAGCTCGTCGGACAGGGGGATCAATTCACCCCTCCACTTT. It translates to CANSSSDRGINSPLHF.

The chain carries TRBV18 and TRBJ1-4; D uncertain. V was trimmed by 6 bases and J by 0 bases, leaving 14 bases between them. The CDR3 sequence is 16 residues long. Germline V gene lookup returns CDR1 KGHSH and CDR2 LQKENI. Here the CDR3 reads CASSPWTEPTNEKLFF. The CDR3 DNA follows: TGTGCCAGCTCTCCTTGGACGGAACCAACTAATGAAAAACTGTTTTTT.

V is TRBV18 and J is TRBJ2-1; 8 nucleotides align to TRBD1. CDR1 is KGHSH and CDR2 is LQKENI in the germline V gene. The CDR3 contains 14 residues. J gave up 7 bases and V 5 bases, and 7 bases lay outside the gene matches. CDR3 protein: CASSSGTGRNEQFF. The CDR3 DNA reads TGTGCCAGCTCAAGTGGGACAGGCAGAAATGAGCAGTTCTTC.

This clone was observed a few times. The chain carries TRBV2 and TRBJ1-2; no clear D. The V and J ends lost 1 base and 2 bases respectively, with 8 bases between them. The V gene's germline CDR1 is SNHLY and CDR2 FYNNEI. The CDR3 is made up of 14 amino acids. CDR3 sequence (DNA): TGTGCCAGCAGTGAAGATGGGTTCAACTATGGCTACACCTTC. This encodes CASSEDGFNYGYTF.

This clone has just a few counts. The chain has TRBV6-5 and TRBJ1-1, with D tentatively TRBD1 (5 bases). This CDR3 comprises 14 residues. Trimming pared 3 bases from V and 4 bases from J, leaving 12 bases between. Germline V gene sequence: CDR1 MNHEY, CDR2 SVGAGI. CDR3 sequence (DNA): TGTGCCAGCAGTTATGTGGGGGGTACCACTGAAGCTTTCTTT. Its protein is CASSYVGGTTEAFF.